This section outlines one TCR beta chain sequence together with its context. The data derive from a study of patients and donors after allogeneic stem cell transplantation. Germline V gene sequence: CDR1 LGHDT, CDR2 YNNKEL (reference sequence). The CDR3 consists of 17 residues. Germline trimming cut 0 bases from V and 5 bases from J; bases unmatched to any gene: 11. TCRdb itself ran the RT-PCR reads through MiXCR, one entry per CDR3 protein. The sample records about a million distinct CDR3 sequences, roughly 18% being singletons. Sequenced sample: blood, either unsorted or a sorted T cell fraction (not recorded which). This sequence originates from a human donor who was either an allogeneic HSCT recipient or a stem cell or donor lymphocyte infusion donor (not recorded which). It is not recorded whose cells these are; they may come from a transplant donor. This rearrangement joins TRBV3-1 to TRBJ1-1; 8 nucleotides align to TRBD1. The CDR3 DNA is TGTGCCAGCAGCCAAGAAAGGGCGGCAGGGGGCAGGACTGAAGCTTTCTTT. Encoded protein: CASSQERAAGGRTEAFF.